This TCR beta chain was captured in a study of graft-versus-host responses after intestinal transplantation. On the study more broadly: Induction using anti-thymocyte globulin, followed by tacrolimus and steroids for two to four years, was given to all recipients. Whole-study findings and limits: Some GvH clones were seen earlier in gut or blood, suggesting intestinal origin. Clonal ratios of graft-versus-host to host-versus-graft in allografts were high for patients exhibiting graft-donor T cell macrochimerism.

Germline assignment: CDR1 DFQATT and CDR2 SNEGSKA (reference sequence). Trimming removed 0 bases at V and 8 bases at J, with 4 bases between. The CDR3 has 10 residues. The method was immunoSEQ multiplex PCR; TCRdb's version includes in-frame clones alone and lacks a portion of them. The table includes 84,000 or so clones, 82% detected once. A remark on this clone: The antigen is unknown.

The specimen was unstimulated CD4+ T cells sorted from spleen or lymph node cells, collected before intestinal transplant. The chain is built from TRBV20-1 and TRBJ1-1; D gene ambiguous. The receptor was isolated from a human donor who received an intestinal transplant. The CDR3 bases are TGCAGTGCTAGAGACCTAGAAGCTTTCTTT. Translating it yields CSARDLEAFF.